This T cell receptor beta chain stems from a study of blood T cells in healthy people across ages. Findings of the study overall: Roughly linear age-related decline in beta diversity appeared, significant by age 40.

This clonotype came up a few times. Its matching antigen is unknown. Alongside a J-beta primer mix, a sample-barcoded 5' primer served in a second PCR lasting about 7 to 12 cycles. TCRdb passed the 5' RACE reads through MiXCR, listing each CDR3 protein once. In the table there are fewer than 800,000 distinct CDR3 sequences, around a quarter of which are singletons. The CDR3 length is 14 residues. The V and J ends lost 5 bases and 9 bases, in that order; junction bases with no gene match: 12. Germline CDR1 reads SGHTA; CDR2 reads FQGNSA. These sequences were also reported in another study, on T cells of mothers and their children. That source notes: The people who donated were a few healthy Caucasian mothers and their six children. At a sensitivity of about 98 clones per million clonotypes, no persistent microchimeric T cell clones appeared.

The material sequenced was blood. This receptor was identified in a boy between 5 and 17 years old in good health. V and J are TRBV7-2 and TRBJ2-7; 8 nucleotides match TRBD2. The CDR3 reads CASSLSGGYAGQYF. In nucleotides, the CDR3 is TGTGCCAGCAGCCTCAGCGGGGGTTACGCCGGGCAGTACTTC.